This TCR beta chain stems from a study of blood T cell repertoires in COVID-19. Original processing notes: It was from reference gene primer amplification that nucleated cell counts were estimated. TCRdb's copy holds only in-frame clones and misses some; the assay was immunoSEQ multiplex PCR. The D gene and trimming were derived from the DNA, and the V and J assignments and clone size from that table. The sample has around 140,000 clones, roughly 79% seen once. V was shortened by 3 bases and J by 1 base, with 6 bases between the two germline ends. The CDR3 is made up of 13 amino acids. Germline-derived CDR1 and CDR2 are MNHNS and SASEGT.

The sequence derives from a human donor in a cohort sampled during active COVID-19. The chain has TRBV6-1 and TRBJ1-1; a possible D gene is TRBD1 (5 bases). Input material: peripheral blood. The CDR3 sequence is CASSDQGNTEAFF. The DNA of the CDR3 is TGTGCCAGCAGTGATCAGGGGAACACTGAAGCTTTCTTT.